This is a list of T cell receptor beta chains from one sample in a study of human T cells and chemical hapten exposure. TCRdb processed the RACE reads anew with MiXCR; each CDR3 protein has one entry. The table lists some 170,000 distinct CDR3 sequences, more than 20% of them singletons. Sequenced here: whole blood, sampled in connection with sensitization to the hapten diphenylcyclopropenone (DPC). The receptors derive from a woman aged 45-65 years with alopecia areata. Some clones in this sample may be carry-over from other donors' samples. Both conserved end residues are part of each CDR3. D genes are given only for firm matches. The listing skips clone size in some rows; elsewhere it reads once, few, many or a size class.

d_call: .
j_call: TRBJ1-2
v_call: TRBV30
cdr3_length: 13
clone_size: few
cdr3_nt: TGTGCCTGGAGTCGAAAGACTGGCCATGGCTACACCTTC
cdr3_aa: CAWSRKTGHGYTF

d_call: .
j_call: TRBJ2-7
v_call: TRBV29-1
cdr3_length: 14
clone_size: few
cdr3_nt: TGCAGCGTTGAAGTCGACGGGGCATCCTACGAGCAGTACTTC
cdr3_aa: CSVEVDGASYEQYF

d_call: .
j_call: TRBJ2-7
v_call: TRBV5-1
cdr3_length: 16
clone_size: .
cdr3_nt: TGCGCCAGCAGCCCCAAAGACGGGTGGGGCTCCTACGAGCAGTACTTC
cdr3_aa: CASSPKDGWGSYEQYF

d_call: .
j_call: TRBJ2-5
v_call: TRBV11-1
cdr3_length: 14
clone_size: .
cdr3_nt: TGTGCCAGCAGCTTAGGCGGGGCACAAGAGACCCAGTACTTC
cdr3_aa: CASSLGGAQETQYF

d_call: .
j_call: TRBJ2-2
v_call: TRBV29-1
cdr3_length: 15
clone_size: .
cdr3_nt: TGCAGCGTTGGCTCAGGGAATCATAACACCGGGGAGCTGTTTTTT
cdr3_aa: CSVGSGNHNTGELFF

d_call: .
j_call: TRBJ2-1
v_call: TRBV20-1
cdr3_length: 13
clone_size: .
cdr3_nt: TGCAGAGTCCCTCTAGCACTCGACAATGAGCAGTTCTTC
cdr3_aa: CRVPLALDNEQFF

d_call: TRBD1
j_call: TRBJ1-1
v_call: TRBV4-1
cdr3_length: 17
clone_size: .
cdr3_nt: TGCGCCAGCAGCGAAGGGTGGGCCAGGGGGCTTGTGACTGAAGCTTTCTTT
cdr3_aa: CASSEGWARGLVTEAFF

d_call: .
j_call: TRBJ1-1
v_call: TRBV2
cdr3_length: 12
clone_size: .
cdr3_nt: TGTGCCAGCAGTTACAGGAGGACTGAAGCTTTCTTT
cdr3_aa: CASSYRRTEAFF

d_call: .
j_call: TRBJ1-2
v_call: TRBV7-9
cdr3_length: 12
clone_size: .
cdr3_nt: TGTGCCAGCAGCTTGGACCCCTATGGCTACACCTTC
cdr3_aa: CASSLDPYGYTF

d_call: TRBD2
j_call: TRBJ2-5
v_call: TRBV5-1
cdr3_length: 16
clone_size: .
cdr3_nt: TGCGCCAGCAGCTTGGGGACTAGCGGGAGACCAGAGACCCAGTACTTC
cdr3_aa: CASSLGTSGRPETQYF

d_call: .
j_call: TRBJ1-5
v_call: TRBV7-9
cdr3_length: 12
clone_size: many
cdr3_nt: TGTGCCAGCAGCTCCGGAGGTCAGCCCCAGCATTTT
cdr3_aa: CASSSGGQPQHF

d_call: TRBD2
j_call: TRBJ2-1
v_call: TRBV4-1
cdr3_length: 15
clone_size: .
cdr3_nt: TGTGCCAGCAGCCAAGGCTCGGCGGGAGATCAAGAGCAGTTCTTC
cdr3_aa: CASSQGSAGDQEQFF

d_call: TRBD1
j_call: TRBJ2-1
v_call: TRBV14
cdr3_length: 16
clone_size: .
cdr3_nt: TGTGCCAGCAGCCAAGACTGGACAGGGCGCTACAATGAGCAGTTCTTC
cdr3_aa: CASSQDWTGRYNEQFF

d_call: TRBD2
j_call: TRBJ2-7
v_call: TRBV5-1
cdr3_length: 15
clone_size: few
cdr3_nt: TGCGCCAGCAGCTTGGTGGCTAGCGGGATCTACGAGCAGTACTTC
cdr3_aa: CASSLVASGIYEQYF

d_call: .
j_call: TRBJ2-3
v_call: TRBV20-1
cdr3_length: 15
clone_size: .
cdr3_nt: TGCAGTGCTAGGAGCGGGCTTTCTCCCTCCACCGCTCAGTATTTT
cdr3_aa: CSARSGLSPSTAQYF

d_call: .
j_call: TRBJ2-7
v_call: TRBV27
cdr3_length: 15
clone_size: .
cdr3_nt: TGTGCCAGCAGTTTCTGGACAGGACTAGTCTACGAGCAGTACTTC
cdr3_aa: CASSFWTGLVYEQYF

d_call: .
j_call: TRBJ2-1
v_call: TRBV11-2
cdr3_length: 17
clone_size: few
cdr3_nt: TGTGCCAGCAGCTTAACCCGCGGGATACTTACGGACAATGAGCAGTTCTTC
cdr3_aa: CASSLTRGILTDNEQFF

d_call: .
j_call: TRBJ1-1
v_call: TRBV7-9
cdr3_length: 13
clone_size: few
cdr3_nt: TGTGCCAGCAGCTTACCGCCGAACACTGAAGCTTTCTTT
cdr3_aa: CASSLPPNTEAFF

d_call: .
j_call: TRBJ2-5
v_call: TRBV10-3
cdr3_length: 14
clone_size: .
cdr3_nt: TGTGCCATCAGTGAGTCGCGGGGCCAAGAGACCCAGTACTTC
cdr3_aa: CAISESRGQETQYF

d_call: .
j_call: TRBJ2-2
v_call: TRBV5-5
cdr3_length: 16
clone_size: many
cdr3_nt: TGTGCCAGCAGCTTCTCTGGGGGCGCCGGCACCGGGGAGCTGTTTTTT
cdr3_aa: CASSFSGGAGTGELFF

d_call: TRBD2
j_call: TRBJ2-1
v_call: TRBV7-9
cdr3_length: 16
clone_size: once
cdr3_nt: TGTGCCAGCAGCTTCGGACCGGGGGGGTTCTACAATGAGCAGTTCTTC
cdr3_aa: CASSFGPGGFYNEQFF

d_call: .
j_call: TRBJ2-7
v_call: TRBV7-9
cdr3_length: 16
clone_size: .
cdr3_nt: TGTGCCAGCAGCTTAGTATCGGGGCGCGGAGTAAAAGAGCAGTACTTC
cdr3_aa: CASSLVSGRGVKEQYF

d_call: .
j_call: TRBJ1-5
v_call: TRBV27
cdr3_length: 12
clone_size: few
cdr3_nt: TGTGCCAGCAGGTTCGACAATCAGCCCCAGCATTTT
cdr3_aa: CASRFDNQPQHF

d_call: .
j_call: TRBJ2-2
v_call: TRBV2
cdr3_length: 15
clone_size: many
cdr3_nt: TGTGCCAGCAGTGAGGACAGTGTTAGCACCGGGGAGCTGTTTTTT
cdr3_aa: CASSEDSVSTGELFF

d_call: .
j_call: TRBJ1-5
v_call: TRBV20-1
cdr3_length: 12
clone_size: .
cdr3_nt: TGCAGTGCTGGGAGGGTCGATCAGCCCCAGCATTTT
cdr3_aa: CSAGRVDQPQHF

d_call: TRBD1
j_call: TRBJ1-5
v_call: TRBV24-1
cdr3_length: 16
clone_size: .
cdr3_nt: TGTGCCACCAGTGACCGGAGGGACAGGGGAAATCAGCCCCAGCATTTT
cdr3_aa: CATSDRRDRGNQPQHF

d_call: .
j_call: TRBJ2-7
v_call: TRBV11-2
cdr3_length: 15
clone_size: many
cdr3_nt: TGTGCCAGCAGCCCCCTCCCGAGTAGGTCCTACGAGCAGTACTTC
cdr3_aa: CASSPLPSRSYEQYF

d_call: TRBD1
j_call: TRBJ1-2
v_call: TRBV6-6
cdr3_length: 15
clone_size: .
cdr3_nt: TGTGCCAGCAGGGACAGGGAGAATGTGGACTATGGCTACACCTTC
cdr3_aa: CASRDRENVDYGYTF

d_call: .
j_call: TRBJ2-7
v_call: TRBV9
cdr3_length: 14
clone_size: .
cdr3_nt: TGTGCCAGCAGCCCCCACAGAAGCTCCTACGAGCAGTACTTC
cdr3_aa: CASSPHRSSYEQYF

d_call: TRBD1
j_call: TRBJ1-1
v_call: TRBV12-3/TRBV12-4
cdr3_length: 15
clone_size: .
cdr3_nt: TGTGCCAGCAGTTTAGCGCATGGGACAGGGGCTGAAGCTTTCTTT
cdr3_aa: CASSLAHGTGAEAFF

d_call: .
j_call: TRBJ1-2
v_call: TRBV5-6
cdr3_length: 14
clone_size: .
cdr3_nt: TGTGCCAGCAGCTTCCTGGTTTTGGCGGATGGCTACACCTTC
cdr3_aa: CASSFLVLADGYTF

d_call: .
j_call: TRBJ2-7
v_call: TRBV7-2
cdr3_length: 15
clone_size: few
cdr3_nt: TGTGCCAGCAGCGACCGACAGGCTATCTCCTACGAGCAGTACTTC
cdr3_aa: CASSDRQAISYEQYF

d_call: TRBD2
j_call: TRBJ2-3
v_call: TRBV5-1
cdr3_length: 16
clone_size: few
cdr3_nt: TGCGCCAGCAGCTTGGTAGCGGGAGACTCCACAGATACGCAGTATTTT
cdr3_aa: CASSLVAGDSTDTQYF

d_call: .
j_call: TRBJ1-2
v_call: TRBV2
cdr3_length: 14
clone_size: .
cdr3_nt: TGTGCCAGCAGTGAAGTAAGGGGCATAGGCGGCTACACCTTC
cdr3_aa: CASSEVRGIGGYTF

d_call: .
j_call: TRBJ2-5
v_call: TRBV12-3/TRBV12-4
cdr3_length: 15
clone_size: .
cdr3_nt: TGTGCCAGCAGTCCCCTGAGTGGGACGCGAGAGACCCAGTACTTC
cdr3_aa: CASSPLSGTRETQYF

d_call: .
j_call: TRBJ2-7
v_call: TRBV5-6
cdr3_length: 13
clone_size: many
cdr3_nt: TGTGCCAGCAGCCCCCAGCGGACCTACGAGCAGTACTTC
cdr3_aa: CASSPQRTYEQYF

d_call: .
j_call: TRBJ2-1
v_call: TRBV5-1
cdr3_length: 15
clone_size: .
cdr3_nt: TGCGCCAGCAGCTTGGTAGGTCCTCCGGGCAATGAGCAGTTCTTC
cdr3_aa: CASSLVGPPGNEQFF

d_call: TRBD1
j_call: TRBJ2-5
v_call: TRBV9
cdr3_length: 15
clone_size: .
cdr3_nt: TGTGCCAGCAGCGTAGTGGACAGGGGTGAAGAGACCCAGTACTTC
cdr3_aa: CASSVVDRGEETQYF

d_call: .
j_call: TRBJ2-5
v_call: TRBV6-4
cdr3_length: 16
clone_size: few
cdr3_nt: TGTGCCAGCAGTGACTCGACTAGAGGTAACCAAGAGACCCAGTACTTC
cdr3_aa: CASSDSTRGNQETQYF

d_call: TRBD1
j_call: TRBJ1-3
v_call: TRBV5-1
cdr3_length: 13
clone_size: few
cdr3_nt: TGCGCCAGCAGCTCGGACAGGGGAGACACCATATATTTT
cdr3_aa: CASSSDRGDTIYF

d_call: TRBD2
j_call: TRBJ2-5
v_call: TRBV14
cdr3_length: 15
clone_size: few
cdr3_nt: TGTGCCAGCAGCCCGTGGACTAGCGGAAAAGAGACCCAGTACTTC
cdr3_aa: CASSPWTSGKETQYF

d_call: .
j_call: TRBJ2-2
v_call: TRBV29-1
cdr3_length: 13
clone_size: .
cdr3_nt: TGCAGCGCTCGACTAGTTCGGCCCGCGGAGCTGTTTTTT
cdr3_aa: CSARLVRPAELFF

d_call: TRBD2
j_call: TRBJ2-7
v_call: TRBV20-1
cdr3_length: 14
clone_size: few
cdr3_nt: TGCAGTGCCAAACGGAGCGGGAGGGCAGACGAGCAGTACTTC
cdr3_aa: CSAKRSGRADEQYF

d_call: .
j_call: TRBJ2-1
v_call: TRBV3-1
cdr3_length: 13
clone_size: .
cdr3_nt: TGTGCCAGCAGCCAAGCGGCTAACAATGAGCAGTTCTTC
cdr3_aa: CASSQAANNEQFF

d_call: .
j_call: TRBJ1-4
v_call: TRBV5-5
cdr3_length: 14
clone_size: many
cdr3_nt: TGTGCCAGCAGCCCCGCCAGTTACGGTGAAAAACTGTTTTTT
cdr3_aa: CASSPASYGEKLFF

d_call: .
j_call: TRBJ1-3
v_call: TRBV18
cdr3_length: 16
clone_size: few
cdr3_nt: TGTGCCAGCTCACTACGGACGGAAGACTCTGGAAACACCATATATTTT
cdr3_aa: CASSLRTEDSGNTIYF

d_call: TRBD2
j_call: TRBJ2-3
v_call: TRBV7-9
cdr3_length: 17
clone_size: .
cdr3_nt: TGTGCCAGCAGCTTCGTGAGCGGGAGTCGAAACACAGATACGCAGTATTTT
cdr3_aa: CASSFVSGSRNTDTQYF

d_call: .
j_call: TRBJ1-1
v_call: TRBV5-1
cdr3_length: 14
clone_size: many
cdr3_nt: TGCGCCAGCAGCTTGGATCCACTGAACACTGAAGCTTTCTTT
cdr3_aa: CASSLDPLNTEAFF

d_call: .
j_call: TRBJ2-3
v_call: TRBV2
cdr3_length: 13
clone_size: few
cdr3_nt: TGTGCCAGCAGTATACTAGGGACGCATACGCAGTATTTT
cdr3_aa: CASSILGTHTQYF